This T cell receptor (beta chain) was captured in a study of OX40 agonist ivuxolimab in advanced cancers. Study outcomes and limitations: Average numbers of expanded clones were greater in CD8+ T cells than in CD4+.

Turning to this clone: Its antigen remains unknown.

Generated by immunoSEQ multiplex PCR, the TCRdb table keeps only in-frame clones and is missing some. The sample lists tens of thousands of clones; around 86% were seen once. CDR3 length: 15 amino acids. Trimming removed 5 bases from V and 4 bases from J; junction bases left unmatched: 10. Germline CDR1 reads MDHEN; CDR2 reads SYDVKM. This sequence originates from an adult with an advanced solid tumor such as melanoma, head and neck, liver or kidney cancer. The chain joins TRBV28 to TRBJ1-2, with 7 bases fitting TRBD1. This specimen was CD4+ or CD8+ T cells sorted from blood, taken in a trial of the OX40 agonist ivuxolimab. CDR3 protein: CASSRGTAGSYGYTF. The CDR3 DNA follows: TGTGCCAGCAGTCGAGGGACAGCTGGTAGCTATGGCTACACCTTC.